This TCR beta chain was sequenced for a study of T-cell memory formation after mild COVID-19. TCRdb itself ran the 5' RACE reads through MiXCR, one entry per CDR3 protein. The sample includes a few hundred thousand distinct CDR3 sequences, 14% of them seen just once. General study points: Among contracting clones, CD4+ were mainly CM/EM and CD8+ enriched in EMRA. Later expanders leaned CD4+, whereas clones that contracted between day 15 and 85 were balanced CD4/CD8.

This clonotype has a handful of counts. Antigen unknown. Sequenced input: PBMCs or a T cell subset sorted from them (not recorded which). The sequence was obtained from a man aged 18-30 years who had mild COVID-19 (a few samples of this study predate the infection). Cell type and time point are not known.

CDR3: CASSEQDRAWGPQHF. The CDR3 bases are TGTGCCAGTAGTGAGCAGGACAGGGCATGGGGGCCCCAGCATTTT. This chain uses TRBV19 with TRBJ1-5; 8 bases match TRBD1. CDR3 length equals 15 residues. Unmatched junction bases numbered 12, after V lost 5 bases and J lost 9 bases. Germline CDR1 is LNHDA and CDR2 is SQIVND (reference sequence).